Below, 12 T cell receptor beta chains from the same sample are listed, as sequenced in a study of T cell responses to AZD1222 COVID-19 vaccine. Generated by immunoSEQ multiplex PCR, the TCRdb table keeps only in-frame clones and is missing some. The data show 110,000 to 150,000 clones, about nine tenths seen once. The material was peripheral blood, obtained 28 days after the second AZD1222 dose. The source of these receptors is an adult who received the AZD1222 COVID-19 vaccine.

This chain joins TRBV23-1 and TRBJ2-7; D call uncertain. TRBV23-1 is noted as an ORF with a role that remains uncertain. The V end was cut by 5 bases, the J end by 0 bases, with 14 bases between. The length of the CDR3 is 15 residues. CDR3 DNA sequence: TGCGCCAGCAGTTGGACGGAACCCCGCTCCTACGAGCAGTACTTC. Residues: CASSWTEPRSYEQYF.

This chain uses TRBV9 with TRBJ2-2; D possibly matches TRBD1 or TRBD2 (5 bases each). The CDR3 runs 16 residues. Germline CDR1 reads SGDLS; CDR2 reads YYNGEE. V lost 1 base, J lost 1 base, and 11 bases lay in between. CDR3 sequence (DNA): TGTGCCAGCAGCGTACAAGGGACGGTGAACACCGGGGAGCTGTTTTTT. Its translation: CASSVQGTVNTGELFF.

This clone was seen a few times. The V gene is TRBV3-1 (or the pseudogene TRBV3-2), the J gene TRBJ1-1; unclear D gene. V was clipped by 3 bases and J by 10 bases, with 12 bases between them. The germline V gene encodes CDR1 LGHDT and CDR2 YNNKEL (reference sequence). This CDR3 is built from 12 residues. This CDR3 reads CASSQGSPGAFF. CDR3 bases: TGTGCCAGCAGCCAGGGATCCCCAGGAGCTTTCTTT.

The V and J genes are TRBV5-5 and TRBJ1-2, with 8 bases matching TRBD1. V lost 6 bases to trimming and J lost 8 bases; unmatched junction nucleotides: 12. The CDR3 totals 14 residues. Germline lookup yields CDR1 SGHKS and CDR2 YYEKEE (reference sequence). The CDR3 nucleotides are TGTGCCAGCAACCTTCAGGGGGCTTCGACAGGCTACACCTTC. Amino acid sequence: CASNLQGASTGYTF.

The V gene is TRBV5-1, the J gene TRBJ2-5, with TRBD1 identical over 8 bases. The V gene's germline CDR1 is SGHRS and CDR2 YFSETQ. This CDR3 contains 14 residues. Trimming cost V 4 bases and J 5 bases; bases outside gene matches: 7. CDR3: CASSIQGAKETQYF. The CDR3 DNA follows: TGCGCCAGCAGCATCCAGGGGGCGAAGGAGACCCAGTACTTC.

In its sample, this clone was seen once. The chain links TRBV19 to TRBJ1-5, with D unclear. V lost 3 bases and J lost 6, with 9 bases in between. The V gene's germline CDR1 is LNHDA and CDR2 SQIVND (reference sequence). CDR3 size: 13 residues. In DNA form, the CDR3 reads TGTGCCAGTAGTATGAGGGAAGGTCAGCCCCAGCATTTT. Amino acids: CASSMREGQPQHF.

V and J are TRBV19 and TRBJ1-1; TRBD1 aligns across 12 bases. Trimming took 7 bases from V and 6 from J; bases not matched to a gene: 9. Germline assignment: CDR1 LNHDA and CDR2 SQIVND (reference sequence). CDR3 length: 15 residues. Here the CDR3 DNA reads TGTGCCAGTATCAATCCGGGACAGGGGGCGGCTGAAGCTTTCTTT. Its protein product is CASINPGQGAAEAFF. The full variable domain, with the rest looked up from reference TRBV19 and TRBJ1-1, is DGGITQSPKYLFRKEGQNVTLSCEQNLNHDAMYWYRQDPGQGLRLIYYSQIVNDFQKGDIAEGYSVSREKKESFPLTVTSAQKNPTAFYLCASINPGQGAAEAFFGQGTRLTVV.

The rearrangement links TRBV11-3 to TRBJ2-7; D possibly uses TRBD1 or TRBD2 (6 bases each). V lost 5 bases, J lost 2 bases, and 10 bases lay in between. Germline lookup yields CDR1 SGHNT and CDR2 YENEEA. CDR3 length: 13 residues. The CDR3 reads CASSLGGPYEQYF. The CDR3, as DNA: TGTGCCAGCAGCCTGGGGGGCCCCTACGAGCAGTACTTC.

This clone has only one observation. The V gene is TRBV2, the J gene TRBJ2-1; no clear D. From germline, CDR1 is SNHLY and CDR2 FYNNEI. The CDR3 covers 10 residues. Deletions cut 9 bases from V and 13 bases from J, with 13 bases between. The CDR3 nucleotides are TGTGCCAGTGGTTTGGAGAGACAGTTCTTC. It is translated as CASGLERQFF.

This sequence joins TRBV7-2 and TRBJ2-1, with 13 bases aligning to TRBD2. After removal of 5 bases from V and 5 bases from J, the junction contained 6 bases not matched to a gene. This CDR3 is 16 amino acids long. Germline V gene sequence: CDR1 SGHTA, CDR2 FQGNSA. This chain's CDR3 is CASSRGLAGTHNEQFF. The CDR3 DNA follows: TGTGCCAGCAGCCGGGGACTAGCGGGAACGCACAATGAGCAGTTCTTC.

The chain joins TRBV6-5 to TRBJ1-2; TRBD1 might be the D (6 bases). The CDR3 sequence is 12 residues long. Germline lookup yields CDR1 MNHEY and CDR2 SVGAGI. Trimming left V 7 bases short and J 7 bases short, with 13 bases between. CDR3 loop: CASTKPGAGYTF. CDR3 nucleotides: TGTGCCAGCACGAAACCAGGGGCTGGCTACACCTTC.

The chain couples TRBV3-1 (or the pseudogene TRBV3-2) to TRBJ2-1; 9 bases align to TRBD1. This CDR3 region has 17 residues. Per the germline V gene, CDR1 is LGHDT and CDR2 is YNNKEL (reference sequence). With V trimmed by 2 bases and J by 9 bases, 14 bases remained unmatched. In nucleotides, the CDR3 is TGTGCCAGCAGCCAATTTCCAGGGGGGGGACAGGGTAGTGAGCAGTTCTTC. This sequence encodes CASSQFPGGGQGSEQFF.